What follows are 8 T cell receptor beta chains derived from one specimen sequenced in a study of blood T cell repertoires in COVID-19. Method: immunoSEQ multiplex PCR; TCRdb's copy keeps in-frame clones and lacks some. The table lists approximately 350,000 clones, approximately 86% of them singletons, with roughly 7.1% in the top ten. Source material: peripheral blood. The receptors come from a woman aged 55-69 years with COVID-19, enrolled during active disease.

The chain employs TRBV6-2 or TRBV6-3 and TRBJ1-5; D not certain. The V gene lost 2 bases and the J gene lost 5 bases, with 7 bases spanning the gap. Germline CDR1 and CDR2: MNHEY and SVGEGT. This CDR3 contains 13 residues. The CDR3 nucleotides are TGTGCCAGCAGTTACGACATTCATCAGCCCCAGCATTTT. Translated: CASSYDIHQPQHF.

Regarding this clone: The junction departs from the called germline gene at one end, perhaps through a read error. V and J are TRBV7-3 and TRBJ2-5; D gene uncertain. This CDR3 is built from 13 residues. Germline V gene data show CDR1 as SGHTA and CDR2 as FQGTGA. The CDR3 region is CASSLTLQETQYF. The DNA of the CDR3 is TGTGCCAGCAGCCTAACCTTACAAGAGACCCAGTACTTC.

This chain uses TRBV6-2 or TRBV6-3 with TRBJ1-1; 9 bases are a match to TRBD1. J gave up 4 bases and V 0 bases, and 12 bases lay outside the gene matches. The CDR3 has 18 amino acids. Germline V gene data show CDR1 as MNHEY and CDR2 as SVGEGT. DNA for the CDR3: TGTGCCAGCAGTTACTCGAGAACTACTACGGGACAGGGCACTGAAGCTTTCTTT. Its translation: CASSYSRTTTGQGTEAFF.

V usage is TRBV5-6 and J usage is TRBJ1-1, with D perhaps matching TRBD1 (5 bases). This CDR3 is built from 14 residues. Germline values: CDR1 SGHDT, CDR2 YYEEEE. Trimming shortened V by 7 bases and J by 11 bases, and 24 bases separated the two germline ends. The CDR3 DNA reads as TGTGCCAGCTATCGGGCGGGGCCCCTCCTGTTTGCTTTCTTT. Residues: CASYRAGPLLFAFF.

The chain has TRBV25-1 and TRBJ2-7, with 10 bases that match TRBD1. CDR3 size: 14 residues. The V segment lost 8 bases and the J segment 3 bases; nucleotides outside the gene matches: 7. The germline V gene has CDR1 MGHDK and CDR2 SYGVNS. CDR3 sequence reads: CASGRTGGFYEQYF. CDR3 nucleotide sequence: TGTGCCAGCGGGCGGACAGGGGGGTTCTACGAGCAGTACTTC.

The chain has TRBV19 and TRBJ2-7; D uncertain. V was cut by 2 bases and J by 11 bases, with 19 bases left in between. Per the germline V gene, CDR1 is LNHDA and CDR2 is SQIVND (reference sequence). The CDR3 covers 14 residues. As DNA, the CDR3 is TGTGCCAGTAGTATAAGAGGAAAGTCCTACCAAAAGTACTTC. It codes for CASSIRGKSYQKYF.

This chain uses TRBV25-1 with TRBJ1-5, with D hard to call. The V and J ends lost 3 bases and 9 bases respectively, with 18 bases between them. Germline V gene sequence: CDR1 MGHDK, CDR2 SYGVNS. The CDR3 sequence is 15 residues long. CDR3 nucleotide sequence: TGTGCCAGCAGTGACTCAATGCGGGGTGTGGGGCCCCAGCATTTT. As protein: CASSDSMRGVGPQHF.

J is TRBJ1-5 and V is TRBV19; the match to TRBD1 covers 9 bases. After removal of 7 bases from V and 5 bases from J, the junction contained 18 bases not matched to a gene. The CDR3 loop spans 18 amino acids. CDR1 LNHDA and CDR2 SQIVND come from the germline V gene (reference sequence). CDR3 sequence reads: CASNPTPHDRGYHQPQHF. In DNA form, the CDR3 reads TGTGCCAGTAACCCTACTCCACACGACAGGGGGTATCATCAGCCCCAGCATTTT.